This TCR beta chain is from a study of blood T cell repertoires in COVID-19. The wider study: COVID-19 samples collected from the United States, Italy and Spain covered acute and convalescent phases. Sample material is recorded as cDNA or gDNA derived from T cells, B-cell-depleted T cells, or PBMCs.

In germline, CDR1 is MGHRA, CDR2 YSYEKL. Trimming cost V 4 bases and J 8 bases, with 15 bases left between them. The CDR3 runs to 14 residues. This clone occurred many times. Under the authors' procedure: By means of reference gene primer amplification, nucleated cell counts were estimated. Data came from immunoSEQ multiplex PCR; TCRdb stores just in-frame clones and leaves some out. V and J calls plus clone size are reproduced from that table; the DNA served to infer D and trimming. Among about 310,000 clones listed, 80% to 90% were seen once. The chain carries TRBV4-1 and TRBJ2-1, with a possible D match to TRBD1 (5 bases). The origin of this receptor is a middle-aged man with active or convalescent COVID-19. The sample comprised peripheral blood. The CDR3 sequence: CASSRARGKDEQFF. The CDR3 DNA is TGCGCCAGCAGCCGAGCAAGGGGTAAGGATGAGCAGTTCTTC.